This T cell receptor beta chain was documented in a study of cytomegalovirus exposure and HLA in healthy donors. Overall study: Within an early data release were 80 million to 90 million unique TCRs drawn from HLA-typed donors.

Worth noting for this clone: Its antigen is unknown.

Both 60 Vbeta primers and 13 Jbeta primers went into the PCR. The assay was immunoSEQ multiplex PCR, and TCRdb's table has in-frame clones only and misses some. Among 150,000 to 200,000 clones listed, 65% to 80% were seen once. General study points: Among the CMV-associated chains, a few were confirmed in vitro as specific for CMV antigens. Reports showed the classifier diagnosing cytomegalovirus status with high specificity and sensitivity.

This CDR3 has 15 amino acids. Germline CDR1 is SGHRS and CDR2 is YFSETQ. The junction had 6 bases not matched to a gene; V was cut back by 5 bases and J by 0 bases. Sequenced input: PBMCs. The clonotype was recovered from a woman between 40 and 55 years old in good health and CMV-seronegative. The V call is TRBV5-1, the J call TRBJ1-1; 8 bases agree with TRBD1. The CDR3 is CASSVTGDMNTEAFF. The CDR3 DNA is TGCGCCAGCAGTGTGACAGGGGATATGAACACTGAAGCTTTCTTT.